This T cell receptor (beta chain) was obtained from a study of cytomegalovirus exposure and HLA in healthy donors. General study results and limits: Researchers counted 180 or so TCR beta chains as cytomegalovirus-associated.

The donors belonged to the approximately 130-subject validation cohort, separate from the 666-subject first cohort. Germline lookup yields CDR1 SGHTA and CDR2 FQGNSA. The CDR3 has 15 amino acids. Deletions cut 5 bases from V and 1 base from J, with 9 bases between. Clones were read by immunoSEQ multiplex PCR, and TCRdb kept only the in-frame ones, dropping some. The table records about 240,000 clones, around nine tenths of them present only once. As for this clone: No antigen is known for it.

The clonotype originates from a young man in good health and CMV-seronegative. The specimen was PBMCs. V gene TRBV7-2 combines with J gene TRBJ2-6; the D is unclear. CDR3 nucleotides: TGTGCCAGCAGCATCAGGCTATCTGGGGCCAACGTCCTGACTTTC. It yields the protein CASSIRLSGANVLTF. The complete variable domain, with remaining parts taken from reference TRBV7-2 and TRBJ2-6, reads GAGVSQSPSNKVTEKGKDVELRCDPISGHTALYWYRQSLGQGLEFLIYFQGNSAPDKSGLPSDRFSAERTGGSVSTLTIQRTQQEDSAVYLCASSIRLSGANVLTFGAGSRLTVL.